A single sample is the source of the 17 T cell receptor beta chains below, sequenced in a study of cytomegalovirus exposure and HLA in healthy donors. The PCR made use of 60 Vbeta and 13 Jbeta primers. Only in-frame clones appear in the TCRdb table, and some are missing; sequencing was by immunoSEQ multiplex PCR. The sample lists some 130,000 clones, less than 80% occurring once. The specimen sequenced was PBMCs. Receptor source: a woman aged 45-59 years in good health and CMV-seropositive.

J is TRBJ2-5 and V is TRBV9, with TRBD2 identical over 9 bases. Germline lookup yields CDR1 SGDLS and CDR2 YYNGEE. Trimming cost V 3 bases and J 2 bases; bases outside gene matches: 14. There are 18 residues in the CDR3. This CDR3 is CASSAGNLGGGGQETQYF. DNA of the CDR3: TGTGCCAGCAGCGCCGGTAACCTAGGCGGGGGGGGTCAAGAGACCCAGTACTTC.

J is TRBJ2-2 and V is TRBV6-5; TRBD2 might be the D (5 bases). The V end lost 10 bases, the J end lost 4 bases, and 19 bases lay between the germline ends. Germline CDR1 reads MNHEY; CDR2 reads SVGAGI. This CDR3 region has 15 residues. The CDR3 loop reads CATTRRGDGTGELFF. CDR3 sequence (DNA): TGTGCCACCACCCGACGGGGAGACGGCACCGGGGAGCTGTTTTTT.

The chain employs TRBV6-6 and TRBJ2-3; no definite D call. Trimming stripped 0 bases from V and 4 bases from J, with 5 bases between. The germline CDR1 and CDR2 sequences are MNHNY and SVGAGI (reference sequence). This CDR3 region has 13 residues. CDR3 coding DNA: TGTGCCAGCAGTTACTCGAGTCCAGATACGCAGTATTTT. Its protein is CASSYSSPDTQYF.

A single count supports this clone. The chain carries TRBV18 and TRBJ2-1, with TRBD2 identical over 8 bases. Germline CDR1 is KGHSH and CDR2 is LQKENI. The ends lost 5 bases at V and 0 bases at J; junction bases unmatched: 6. This CDR3 has 16 amino acids. The CDR3 coding sequence is TGTGCCAGCTCAGGCGGGGGGACCGCCTCCTACAATGAGCAGTTCTTC. Amino acid sequence: CASSGGGTASYNEQFF.

This clone was recorded only once. This sequence joins TRBV27 and TRBJ2-1; 10 bases align to TRBD2. Germline lookup yields CDR1 MNHEY and CDR2 SMNVEV (reference sequence). J gave up 4 bases and V 4 bases, and 4 bases lay outside the gene matches. The CDR3 is 15 residues long. The DNA for the CDR3 is TGTGCCAGCAGTTCTGGACTAGCGGTATACAATGAGCAGTTCTTC. Amino acid sequence: CASSSGLAVYNEQFF.

The rearrangement joins TRBV5-1 to TRBJ1-1; 10 nucleotides agree with TRBD1. Trimming removed 4 bases from V and 4 bases from J; junction bases left unmatched: 13. There are 17 residues in the CDR3. The germline V gene has CDR1 SGHRS and CDR2 YFSETQ. The CDR3, as DNA: TGCGCCAGCAGCCCAGGGACAGGGGTTATTTTCCTCACTGAAGCTTTCTTT. Its translation: CASSPGTGVIFLTEAFF.

This chain joins TRBV10-3 and TRBJ1-4; 10 bases are a match to TRBD1. The V and J ends lost 3 bases and 7 bases, in that order; junction bases with no gene match: 5. Germline V gene lookup returns CDR1 ENHRY and CDR2 SYGVKD. The CDR3 loop spans 15 amino acids. The CDR3 loop is CAISDSDRGSEKLFF. Written as DNA, the CDR3 is TGTGCCATCAGTGACTCGGACAGGGGGAGTGAAAAACTGTTTTTT.

The genes are TRBV9 and TRBJ2-3, with D maybe TRBD2 (5 bases). Trimming took 4 bases from V and 4 from J, leaving 16 bases between them. The CDR3 runs 15 residues. Germline V gene sequence: CDR1 SGDLS, CDR2 YYNGEE. The CDR3 nucleotides read TGTGCCAGCAGCTCACACGCCCGGGGTGCAGATACGCAGTATTTT. Its translation: CASSSHARGADTQYF. Combining the CDR3 with reference TRBV9 and TRBJ2-3 gives the whole variable domain DSGVTQTPKHLITATGQRVTLRCSPRSGDLSVYWYQQSLDQGLQFLIQYYNGEERAKGNILERFSAQQFPDLHSELNLSSLELGDSALYFCASSSHARGADTQYFGPGTRLTVL.

This chain's CDR3 is CASSYEGNTEAFF. The CDR3 DNA reads TGTGCCAGCAGTTACGAGGGAAACACTGAAGCTTTCTTT. The rearrangement links TRBV6-5 to TRBJ1-1, with no clear D. V gave up 2 bases and J gave up 2 bases, with 6 bases separating them. Germline CDR1 reads MNHEY; CDR2 reads SVGAGI. This CDR3 has 13 residues.

Only a few counts were recorded for this clone. This rearrangement joins TRBV11-2 to TRBJ2-5; weak D call: TRBD1 (5 bases). CDR3 length: 13 residues. CDR1 and CDR2 (germline): SGHAT, FQNNGV. The ends were cut back, 4 bases at V and 1 base at J, with 7 bases in the middle. The CDR3 spells CASSSRGQETQYF. The CDR3 DNA reads as TGTGCCAGCAGCTCAAGGGGCCAAGAGACCCAGTACTTC.

The genes are TRBV7-3 and TRBJ2-3; tentatively, D is TRBD2 (5 bases). The V and J ends lost 5 bases and 0 bases respectively, with 12 bases between them. CDR1 SGHTA and CDR2 FQGTGA come from the germline V gene. The CDR3 runs to 15 residues. In nucleotides, the CDR3 is TGTGCCAGCAGCGCCCCGGAGGACAGCACAGATACGCAGTATTTT. Protein: CASSAPEDSTDTQYF.

The chain has TRBV4-1 and TRBJ2-7, with 7 bases lining up with TRBD1. V gave up 1 base and J gave up 7 bases; unmatched junction bases: 7. Germline-derived CDR1 and CDR2 are MGHRA and YSYEKL. The CDR3 spans 14 residues. The CDR3 nucleotides are TGCGCCAGCAGCCAAGCCAGGGGGACGGGGGAGCAGTACTTC. This gives the protein CASSQARGTGEQYF.

This clone has only one observation. The chain combines TRBV6-5 with TRBJ2-5; TRBD1 agrees at 8 bases. The DNA matches TRBJ2-7 better at its end, which makes the J call doubtful. The V gene's germline CDR1 is MNHEY and CDR2 SVGAGI. The CDR3 loop spans 15 amino acids. CDR3 protein: CASSSPGTGLYEQYF. In DNA form, the CDR3 reads TGTGCCAGCAGTTCCCCCGGGACAGGCCTCTACGAGCAGTACTTC.

This chain connects TRBV6-5 to TRBJ1-2; D unresolved. The germline V gene has CDR1 MNHEY and CDR2 SVGAGI. V lost 4 bases to trimming and J lost 4 bases, with 16 bases between them. The CDR3 contains 15 residues. This chain's CDR3 is CASSSPRGMGYGYTF. The CDR3 bases are TGTGCCAGCAGTTCCCCCCGAGGGATGGGCTATGGCTACACCTTC.

This clone showed up just a few times. The DNA of the CDR3 is TGCGCCAGCAGTGCCGAGGGGGCCGCAGATACGCAGTATTTT. Encoded protein: CASSAEGAADTQYF. This chain joins TRBV5-1 and TRBJ2-3; 7 bases are a match to TRBD1. Trimming removed 5 bases from V and 4 bases from J; junction bases left unmatched: 7. The CDR3 runs 14 residues. Germline-derived CDR1 and CDR2 are SGHRS and YFSETQ.

V usage is TRBV18 and J usage is TRBJ1-1; 9 positions agree with TRBD1. This CDR3 contains 15 residues. Per the germline V gene, CDR1 is KGHSH and CDR2 is LQKENI. Losses at the gene ends were 3 bases for V and 1 base for J; bases not matched to a gene: 3. The CDR3 region has the DNA TGTGCCAGCTCACCGGCGGACAGGGGGAACACTGAAGCTTTCTTT. Translated: CASSPADRGNTEAFF.

The gene calls are TRBV7-9 and TRBJ2-5; D unclear. The CDR3 extends over 14 amino acids. In germline, CDR1 is SEHNR, CDR2 FQNEAQ (reference sequence). V lost 1 base and J lost 4, with 10 bases in between. The CDR3 DNA follows: TGTGCCAGCAGCTTAGGACGGAGCGCAGAGACCCAGTACTTC. This translates into CASSLGRSAETQYF.